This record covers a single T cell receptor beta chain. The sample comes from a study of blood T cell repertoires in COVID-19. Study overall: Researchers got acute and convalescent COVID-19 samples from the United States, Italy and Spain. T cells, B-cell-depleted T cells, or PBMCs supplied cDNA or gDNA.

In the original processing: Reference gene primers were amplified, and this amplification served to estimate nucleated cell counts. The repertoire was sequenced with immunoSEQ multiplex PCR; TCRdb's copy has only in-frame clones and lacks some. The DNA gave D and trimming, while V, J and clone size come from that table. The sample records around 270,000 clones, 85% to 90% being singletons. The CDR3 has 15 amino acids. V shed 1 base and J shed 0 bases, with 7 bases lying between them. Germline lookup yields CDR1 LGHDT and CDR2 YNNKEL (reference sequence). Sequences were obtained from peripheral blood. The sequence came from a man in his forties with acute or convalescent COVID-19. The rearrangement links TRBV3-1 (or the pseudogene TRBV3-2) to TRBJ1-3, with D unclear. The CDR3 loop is CASSQGGYSGNTIYF. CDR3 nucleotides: TGTGCCAGCAGCCAAGGAGGGTACTCTGGAAACACCATATATTTT.